Listed here is a single T cell receptor beta chain. Per germline, CDR1 MDHEN and CDR2 SYDVKM. This CDR3 spans 13 amino acids. Trimming left V 5 bases short and J 10 bases short, with 17 bases between. This record comes from a study of blood T cell repertoires in COVID-19. Method: immunoSEQ multiplex PCR; TCRdb's copy keeps in-frame clones and lacks some. The profile shows under 300,000 clones, 70% to 90% of them singletons. The chain couples TRBV28 to TRBJ1-1, with a tentative D call TRBD1 (6 bases). Sequenced sample: PBMCs or T cells enriched from blood (not recorded which). This clonotype was sampled from a woman aged 60-75 years in a cohort exposed to, infected with or recovered from COVID-19 (not recorded which). In DNA, the CDR3 is TGTGCCAGCAGTCAAACGGGGGGGGCTGGAGCTTTCTTT. This gives the protein CASSQTGGAGAFF.